Shown below are 24 T cell receptor beta chains from a single sample sequenced in a study of T cell changes during pregnancy in multiple sclerosis (dated by TCRdb to between 2018 and 2020). The library was generated by the immunoSEQ multiplex PCR assay. TCRdb holds this immuneACCESS table with in-frame rearrangements only. Some clones are missing; in checked studies, unresolved V genes explain under half, and the rest has no known cause. The sample data list tens of thousands of clones, and approximately 94% of these were observed just once. Of the sample, more than 2% is held by the ten largest clones. Sequencing was performed on peripheral blood, taken in the third trimester of pregnancy. The origin of the receptors is a female donor with multiple sclerosis, enrolled in a pregnancy study.

This rearrangement joins TRBV5-1 to TRBJ2-3, with TRBD2 identical over 8 bases. The CDR3 has 15 amino acids. V lost 4 bases and J lost 5; bases outside the gene matches: 9. The germline gives CDR1 SGHRS, CDR2 YFSETQ. CDR3 in DNA: TGCGCCAGCAGCGTTAGCGGGGCTTCGGGAGATACGCAGTATTTT. Translating it yields CASSVSGASGDTQYF.

This chain connects TRBV4-2 to TRBJ2-6, with 7 bases lining up with TRBD1. With V trimmed by 4 bases and J by 0 bases, 6 bases remained unmatched. CDR1 and CDR2 from the germline V gene are LGHNA and YNFKEQ. The length of the CDR3 is 17 residues. The CDR3 nucleotides are TGTGCCAGCAGCCGGGGACAGAGAATCTCTGGGGCCAACGTCCTGACTTTC. Amino acid sequence: CASSRGQRISGANVLTF.

The chain links TRBV10-3 to TRBJ2-5, with a possible D match to TRBD2 (5 bases). The CDR3 length is 15 residues. In germline, CDR1 is ENHRY, CDR2 SYGVKD. Trimming pared 0 bases from V and 3 bases from J, leaving 11 bases between. DNA for the CDR3: TGTGCCATCAGTGAGTCTCGGGATTATAAAGAGACCCAGTACTTC. This translates into CAISESRDYKETQYF.

The genes are TRBV27 and TRBJ1-2, with TRBD1 matching 7 bases. The ends lost 3 bases at V and 3 bases at J; junction bases unmatched: 4. In germline, CDR1 is MNHEY, CDR2 SMNVEV (reference sequence). The CDR3 extends over 14 amino acids. CDR3 in DNA: TGTGCCAGCAGTTTTAGGACAGGCTACTATGGCTACACCTTC. Its translation: CASSFRTGYYGYTF.

The rearrangement links TRBV5-1 to TRBJ1-6, with 11 bases lining up with TRBD1. This CDR3 spans 15 amino acids. V lost 4 bases, J lost 7 bases, and 4 bases stayed unmatched. Per the germline V gene, CDR1 is SGHRS and CDR2 is YFSETQ. Here the CDR3 reads CASSTRTGGNSPLHF. The CDR3 DNA sequence: TGCGCCAGCAGCACCCGGACAGGGGGCAATTCACCCCTCCACTTT.

The V gene is TRBV5-1, the J gene TRBJ2-2; D is undetermined. This CDR3 is built from 15 residues. From germline, CDR1 is SGHRS and CDR2 YFSETQ. The V end lost 4 bases, the J end lost 1 base, and 11 bases lay between the germline ends. CDR3 coding DNA: TGCGCCAGCAGCCCTACTCCTCTGAACACCGGGGAGCTGTTTTTT. Encoded protein: CASSPTPLNTGELFF.

The CDR3 here is CASSLAHTEAFF. CDR3 DNA: TGTGCCAGCAGTTTAGCGCACACTGAAGCTTTCTTT. The chain couples TRBV28 to TRBJ1-1; D unresolved. V gave up 2 bases and J gave up 3 bases, with 4 bases separating them. The V gene's germline CDR1 is MDHEN and CDR2 SYDVKM. The CDR3 runs to 12 residues.

V usage is TRBV7-3 and J usage is TRBJ1-3, with 7 nucleotides matching TRBD1. Germline-derived CDR1 and CDR2 are SGHTA and FQGTGA. After removal of 4 bases from V and 4 bases from J, the junction contained 1 base not matched to a gene. CDR3 size: 13 residues. CDR3 region: CASSSDRGNTIYF. The CDR3, as DNA: TGTGCCAGCAGCTCGGACAGGGGAAACACCATATATTTT.

The chain employs TRBV13 and TRBJ2-5; tentative D call: TRBD2 (6 bases). V was shortened by 5 bases and J by 4 bases, with 23 bases between the two germline ends. The CDR3 has 17 amino acids. Germline-derived CDR1 and CDR2 are PRHDT and FYEKMQ (reference sequence). In nucleotides, the CDR3 is TGTGCCAGCAGCCCCCTCCGGGACTCGAAAATGGCAGAGACCCAGTACTTC. Translated, it gives CASSPLRDSKMAETQYF.

The rearrangement uses TRBV6-5 and TRBJ1-1; possible D gene TRBD1, 5 bases. This CDR3 is built from 16 residues. CDR1 is MNHEY, CDR2 SVGAGI, per germline. V lost 2 bases and J lost 1, with 14 bases in between. The CDR3 loop is CASSYPHGRGNTEAFF. The DNA for the CDR3 is TGTGCCAGCAGTTACCCCCACGGAAGGGGGAACACTGAAGCTTTCTTT.

This clone came up once. V usage is TRBV25-1 and J usage is TRBJ2-1, with 10 bases that match TRBD2. This CDR3 is built from 18 residues. Germline loops: CDR1 MGHDK, CDR2 SYGVNS. The V gene end was trimmed by 2 bases and the J gene end by 0 bases; junction bases not matched to a gene: 7. CDR3 coding DNA: TGTGCCAGCAGTGAACTTGGTAGCGGGGGGTTCTCCTACAATGAGCAGTTCTTC. Its translation: CASSELGSGGFSYNEQFF.

Concerning this clone: At one of its ends the junction is not consistent with the germline gene, which may arise from a read error. The chain employs TRBV6-6 and TRBJ1-1; D gene unclear. Germline V gene data show CDR1 as MNHNY and CDR2 as SVGAGI (reference sequence). The CDR3 covers 13 residues. Here the CDR3 DNA reads TGTGCCAGCAGTCTCTCCGTCATCGCTGAGGCTTTCTTT. Translation: CASSLSVIAEAFF.

The chain carries TRBV9 and TRBJ1-2, with 10 bases that match TRBD1. Germline V gene data show CDR1 as SGDLS and CDR2 as YYNGEE. V shed 0 bases, J shed 7 bases, and the junction held 12 bases outside the gene matches. This CDR3 comprises 17 residues. CDR3 bases: TGTGCCAGCAGCGTAGACCTTTACGGGACAGGGGCAGGTGGCTACACCTTC. Translation: CASSVDLYGTGAGGYTF. The full variable domain, in which reference TRBV9 and TRBJ1-2 provide the parts outside the CDR3, is DSGVTQTPKHLITATGQRVTLRCSPRSGDLSVYWYQQSLDQGLQFLIQYYNGEERAKGNILERFSAQQFPDLHSELNLSSLELGDSALYFCASSVDLYGTGAGGYTFGSGTRLTVV.

This chain joins TRBV4-2 and TRBJ2-1; tentative D call: TRBD1 (5 bases). V dropped 1 base and J dropped 10 bases, with 11 bases sitting between them. CDR1 is LGHNA and CDR2 is YNFKEQ in the germline V gene. This CDR3 comprises 13 residues. DNA of the CDR3: TGTGCCAGCAGCCAAGCAAGGGGCAGGGAGCAGTTCTTC. This encodes CASSQARGREQFF.

The chain links TRBV9 to TRBJ2-7; perhaps TRBD2 as D (5 bases). Germline V gene data show CDR1 as SGDLS and CDR2 as YYNGEE. The CDR3 is made up of 13 amino acids. The V gene lost 4 bases and the J gene lost 6 bases, with 14 bases spanning the gap. The DNA of the CDR3 is TGTGCCAGCAGCCCCCGTGTTCGGGGCGAGCAGTACTTC. Encoded protein: CASSPRVRGEQYF. The full variable domain, completed using reference TRBV9 and TRBJ2-7, is DSGVTQTPKHLITATGQRVTLRCSPRSGDLSVYWYQQSLDQGLQFLIQYYNGEERAKGNILERFSAQQFPDLHSELNLSSLELGDSALYFCASSPRVRGEQYFGPGTRLTVT.

This chain links TRBV7-6 with TRBJ1-5, with 8 bases aligning to TRBD1. The CDR3 runs to 15 residues. V gave up 3 bases and J gave up 7 bases; unmatched junction bases: 8. Germline CDR1 and CDR2: SGHVS and FNYEAQ. In DNA form, the CDR3 reads TGTGCCAGCAGCTTGGGCAGGGGGCGAGGGCAGCCCCAGCATTTT. Translated, it gives CASSLGRGRGQPQHF.

Only one count was recorded for this clone. V gene TRBV11-2 combines with J gene TRBJ2-3; D is perhaps TRBD2 (6 bases). Germline-derived CDR1 and CDR2 are SGHAT and FQNNGV. CDR3 length equals 14 residues. V gave up 1 base and J gave up 5 bases, with 10 bases separating them. CDR3: CASSLGAGGDTQYF. The CDR3, as DNA: TGTGCCAGCAGCTTAGGAGCCGGGGGAGATACGCAGTATTTT.

The chain uses TRBV19 and TRBJ2-1; 9 bases are shared with TRBD2. The J segment lost 7 bases and the V segment lost 0 bases, leaving 10 bases of the junction unmatched. This CDR3 is 17 amino acids long. Germline CDR1 is LNHDA and CDR2 is SQIVND (reference sequence). The CDR3 sequence: CASSIDLEASGVNEQFF. The DNA of the CDR3 is TGTGCCAGTAGTATAGATCTTGAGGCTAGCGGGGTGAATGAGCAGTTCTTC.

This sequence joins TRBV7-9 and TRBJ2-3; 7 nucleotides match TRBD1. V dropped 5 bases and J dropped 4; count of bases not matched to a gene: 6. Germline V gene lookup returns CDR1 SEHNR and CDR2 FQNEAQ (reference sequence). The CDR3 contains 14 residues. The DNA for the CDR3 is TGTGCCAGCAGCCCGACAGGGCGACCAGATACGCAGTATTTT. Translated, it gives CASSPTGRPDTQYF.

DNA for the CDR3: TGTGCCAGCAGCCAAGAAGGGGCAAGGAACACTGAAGCTTTCTTT. Translated: CASSQEGARNTEAFF. The chain has TRBV14 and TRBJ1-1, with D possibly TRBD1 on 5 matching bases. With 0 bases removed from V and 1 base from J, the gap between germline ends came to 9 bases. The V gene's germline CDR1 is SGHDN and CDR2 FVKESK. The CDR3 runs to 15 residues.

This clone was picked up one time. The junction departs from the called germline gene at one end, perhaps through a read error. The gene calls are TRBV4-1 and TRBJ1-1; possibly TRBD1 for D (5 bases). The germline V gene has CDR1 MGHRA and CDR2 YSYEKL. This CDR3 comprises 15 residues. The CDR3 protein is CASTQEYGQNTEAFF. The CDR3, as DNA: TGCGCCAGCACCCAAGAATATGGACAGAACACTGAAGCTTTCTTT.

The V and J genes are TRBV27 and TRBJ1-2, with TRBD1 matching over 7 bases. Germline V lookup: CDR1 MNHEY, CDR2 SMNVEV (reference sequence). The CDR3 has 16 amino acids. After removal of 2 bases from V and 3 bases from J, the junction contained 9 bases not matched to a gene. CDR3 amino acids: CASSLTPGQIHYGYTF. CDR3 nucleotide sequence: TGTGCCAGCAGTTTAACTCCGGGACAGATTCACTATGGCTACACCTTC.

The chain uses TRBV12-5 and TRBJ1-1, with D perhaps matching TRBD1 (5 bases). From germline, CDR1 is LGHNT and CDR2 FRNRAP. CDR3 length: 16 residues. Trimming cost V 7 bases and J 1 base, with 19 bases left between them. The CDR3, as DNA: TGTGCTAGTGTTGGGGGGAGGGCAGCGGGGAACACTGAAGCTTTCTTT. This sequence encodes CASVGGRAAGNTEAFF. The whole variable domain, remainder taken from reference TRBV12-5 and TRBJ1-1, is DARVTQTPRHKVTEMGQEVTMRCQPILGHNTVFWYRQTMMQGLELLAYFRNRAPLDDSGMPKDRFSAEMPDATLATLKIQPSEPRDSAVYFCASVGGRAAGNTEAFFGQGTRLTVV.

The rearrangement joins TRBV5-4 to TRBJ2-6; D is perhaps TRBD1 (5 bases). Germline lookup yields CDR1 SGHNT and CDR2 YYREEE (reference sequence). V lost 5 bases and J lost 3, with 15 bases in between. This CDR3 comprises 16 residues. CDR3 nucleotide sequence: TGTGCCAGCAGTTCGTTAGGGGCTGGTGGGGCCAACGTCCTGACTTTC. It encodes CASSSLGAGGANVLTF.